This T cell receptor (beta chain) was identified in a study of T cells in Graves' hyperthyroidism and ophthalmopathy. CDR3 length: 17 amino acids. V gave up 2 bases and J gave up 0 bases, with 17 bases separating them. Per germline, CDR1 SQVTM and CDR2 ANQGSEA. For Graves' hyperthyroidism to be stable, ophthalmopathy could not progress within 18 months. The source material, RNA transcripts, was used to amplify TCR beta CDR3 regions. The HTBI primer set served for first-round RT-PCR of the TCR CDR3. TCRdb analysed the multiplex PCR reads with MiXCR anew, one entry per CDR3 protein. The profile shows 300,000 to 450,000 distinct CDR3 sequences, more than 13% of them singletons.

The sequencing sample was made of blood. The TCR comes from a woman aged 30 to 39 with Graves' hyperthyroidism. The genes are TRBV29-1 and TRBJ2-4; D might be TRBD2 (6 bases). The CDR3 DNA follows: TGCAGCGTTGAAACTTTCGGGACTCATCTAGCCAAAAACATTCAGTACTTC. Translation: CSVETFGTHLAKNIQYF.